These 17 T cell receptor beta chains were all obtained from the same sample, sequenced in a study of control samples from healthy donors and cancer patients. Repertoires were generated with immunoSEQ multiplex PCR, while TCRdb's copy carries only in-frame clones and drops some. The sample consists of 150,000 or so clones, roughly 89% of them appearing once. The sample taken for sequencing was blood. The receptors were gathered from a man aged 25 to 45 in good health.

This chain uses TRBV6-2 or TRBV6-3 with TRBJ1-5, with a possible D match to TRBD1 (5 bases). The CDR3 runs 15 residues. Trimming stripped 3 bases from V and 7 bases from J, with 16 bases between. Looked up from germline, CDR1 is MNHEY and CDR2 is SVGEGT. CDR3 coding DNA: TGTGCCAGCAGTTATTCGGTCCTCTCAGGGCAGCCCCAGCATTTT. Amino acids: CASSYSVLSGQPQHF.

V and J are TRBV18 and TRBJ2-3; 10 nucleotides agree with TRBD2. V trimming: 3 bases; J trimming: 2 bases; junction bases outside the gene matches: 2. In germline, CDR1 is KGHSH, CDR2 LQKENI. The CDR3 consists of 15 residues. DNA for the CDR3: TGTGCCAGCTCACCGCTAGCGGGGGTCACAGATACGCAGTATTTT. Translated: CASSPLAGVTDTQYF.

The rearrangement joins TRBV2 to TRBJ2-2; no clear D. Trimming cost V 5 bases and J 10 bases, with 11 bases left between them. The germline V gene encodes CDR1 SNHLY and CDR2 FYNNEI. The CDR3 consists of 12 residues. In nucleotides, the CDR3 is TGTGCCAGCAGTAGCCCTGCGAAGGAGCTGTTTTTT. This gives the protein CASSSPAKELFF.

This chain joins TRBV27 and TRBJ1-5; TRBD1 matches at 7 bases. Germline CDR1 MNHEY, CDR2 SMNVEV (reference sequence). J lost 10 bases, V lost 6 bases, and 12 bases had no gene match. CDR3 length: 14 amino acids. CDR3 in DNA: TGTGCCAGCAGACCCGGGACAGACATTGGACCCCAGCATTTT. This gives the protein CASRPGTDIGPQHF.

This sequence joins TRBV9 and TRBJ2-5, with unresolved D. The V and J ends lost 0 bases and 5 bases respectively, with 14 bases between them. The germline gives CDR1 SGDLS, CDR2 YYNGEE. The CDR3 is 15 residues long. As DNA, the CDR3 is TGTGCCAGCAGCGTAGCTGCAGCCCTCCGGGAGACCCAGTACTTC. Translation gives CASSVAAALRETQYF.

This sequence joins TRBV9 and TRBJ2-1; tentative D call: TRBD2 (6 bases). The CDR3 totals 16 residues. V lost 1 base to trimming and J lost 2 bases, with 13 bases between them. The germline CDR1 and CDR2 sequences are SGDLS and YYNGEE. The CDR3 spells CASSVMGEVAYNEQFF. CDR3 bases: TGTGCCAGCAGCGTAATGGGGGAGGTGGCCTACAATGAGCAGTTCTTC.

The rearrangement links TRBV5-1 to TRBJ2-1; 12 bases fit TRBD2. CDR3 length equals 18 residues. Germline V gene data show CDR1 as SGHRS and CDR2 as YFSETQ. V lost 3 bases to trimming and J lost 0 bases; unmatched junction nucleotides: 7. CDR3 loop: CASSSRTSGASSYNEQFF. CDR3 DNA: TGCGCCAGCAGCTCCCGGACTAGCGGGGCCAGCTCCTACAATGAGCAGTTCTTC.

The J gene is TRBJ2-5, the V gene TRBV9; 7 positions match TRBD1. V lost 3 bases, J lost 5 bases, and 7 bases stayed unmatched. The CDR3 is made up of 14 amino acids. Germline V gives CDR1 SGDLS, CDR2 YYNGEE. CDR3 sequence reads: CASSAGQMLETQYF. The CDR3 DNA reads as TGTGCCAGCAGCGCGGGACAGATGCTGGAGACCCAGTACTTC. The entire variable domain, with the rest obtained from reference TRBV9 and TRBJ2-5, is as follows: DSGVTQTPKHLITATGQRVTLRCSPRSGDLSVYWYQQSLDQGLQFLIQYYNGEERAKGNILERFSAQQFPDLHSELNLSSLELGDSALYFCASSAGQMLETQYFGPGTRLLVL.

The CDR3: CASSLAGRQLDTQYF. The CDR3, as DNA: TGCGCCAGCAGCTTAGCGGGACGACAGCTAGATACGCAGTATTTT. The V gene is TRBV5-1, the J gene TRBJ2-3; 7 nucleotides align to TRBD2. The CDR3 spans 15 residues. J gave up 5 bases and V 2 bases, and 8 bases lay outside the gene matches. Per the germline V gene, CDR1 is SGHRS and CDR2 is YFSETQ.

This clone occurred once. This chain connects TRBV7-3 to TRBJ1-1; 7 bases fit TRBD1. With V trimmed by 5 bases and J by 2 bases, 8 bases remained unmatched. Germline lookup yields CDR1 SGHTA and CDR2 FQGTGA. The CDR3 sequence is 15 residues long. In DNA, the CDR3 is TGTGCCAGCAGCCTCTCTGGGACAGCTAACACTGAAGCTTTCTTT. Translating it yields CASSLSGTANTEAFF.

The J gene is TRBJ1-1, the V gene TRBV19; maybe TRBD1 (6 bases). V shed 0 bases and J shed 10 bases, with 15 bases lying between them. Germline CDR1 reads LNHDA; CDR2 reads SQIVND (reference sequence). This CDR3 spans 14 amino acids. The CDR3 region has the DNA TGTGCCAGTAGTATAGATCAGGGGACTATTACAGCTTTCTTT. As protein: CASSIDQGTITAFF.

This chain connects TRBV11-3 to TRBJ2-2; D call uncertain. This CDR3 contains 15 residues. The germline CDR1 and CDR2 sequences are SGHNT and YENEEA. V dropped 5 bases and J dropped 7 bases, with 17 bases sitting between them. The chain's CDR3 is CASSQSIFSDGELFF. The CDR3 DNA reads TGTGCCAGCAGCCAAAGTATCTTTTCGGACGGGGAGCTGTTTTTT.

Turning to this clone: The same CDR3 is also encoded by other DNA sequences in this sample. The V and J genes are TRBV3-1 (or the pseudogene TRBV3-2) and TRBJ2-6; TRBD1 or TRBD2 may be the D gene (5 bases each). The V gene's germline CDR1 is LGHDT and CDR2 YNNKEL (reference sequence). V was cut by 6 bases and J by 2 bases, with 14 bases left in between. This CDR3 comprises 16 residues. The CDR3 loop is CASSPRDRAGANVLTF. Here the CDR3 DNA reads TGTGCCAGCAGTCCTCGGGACCGAGCTGGGGCCAACGTCCTGACTTTC.

The V gene is TRBV19, the J gene TRBJ1-1; D might be TRBD1 (5 bases). The CDR3 runs to 13 residues. The germline V gene has CDR1 LNHDA and CDR2 SQIVND (reference sequence). Trimming took off 4 bases at V and 6 bases at J, with 12 bases between the two ends. CDR3 in DNA: TGTGCCAGTAGTACGGGACCGAGATCTGAAGCTTTCTTT. This gives the protein CASSTGPRSEAFF.

The rearrangement joins TRBV27 to TRBJ1-6, with 7 bases lining up with TRBD1. V shed 4 bases and J 7 bases; nucleotides not matched to a gene: 13. From germline, CDR1 is MNHEY and CDR2 SMNVEV (reference sequence). The CDR3 is 17 amino acids. The CDR3 protein is CASSSHLPGQSNSPLHF. The CDR3 DNA follows: TGTGCCAGCAGTTCCCATCTTCCGGGACAGTCAAATTCACCCCTCCACTTT.

This chain joins TRBV29-1 and TRBJ2-3; D gene unclear. The CDR3 is 12 residues long. V was trimmed by 3 bases and J by 4 bases, leaving 8 bases between them. Per the germline V gene, CDR1 is SQVTM and CDR2 is ANQGSEA. The DNA of the CDR3 is TGCAGCGTTGAGGCTTCCGCAGATACGCAGTATTTT. Residues: CSVEASADTQYF.

The rearrangement links TRBV5-6 to TRBJ2-2, with 7 bases identical to TRBD2. Germline V gives CDR1 SGHDT, CDR2 YYEEEE. CDR3 length: 17 residues. V shed 4 bases and J 0 bases; nucleotides not matched to a gene: 9. The CDR3 nucleotides are TGTGCCAGCAGCGACGAGGGAGGGAGGCCGAACACCGGGGAGCTGTTTTTT. Amino acids: CASSDEGGRPNTGELFF.